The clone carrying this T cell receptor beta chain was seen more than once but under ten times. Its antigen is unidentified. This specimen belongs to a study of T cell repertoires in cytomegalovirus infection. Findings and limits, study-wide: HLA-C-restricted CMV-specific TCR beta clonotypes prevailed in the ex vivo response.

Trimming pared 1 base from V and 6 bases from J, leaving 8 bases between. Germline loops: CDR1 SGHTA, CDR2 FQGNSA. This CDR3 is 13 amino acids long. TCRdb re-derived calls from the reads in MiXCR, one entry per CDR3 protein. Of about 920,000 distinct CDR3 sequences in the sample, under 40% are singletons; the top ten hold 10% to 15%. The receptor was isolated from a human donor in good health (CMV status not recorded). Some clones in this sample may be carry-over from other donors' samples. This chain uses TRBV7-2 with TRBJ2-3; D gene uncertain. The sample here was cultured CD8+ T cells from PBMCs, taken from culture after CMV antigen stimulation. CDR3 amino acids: CASSLELSDTQYF. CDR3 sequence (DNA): TGTGCCAGCAGCTTAGAATTATCCGATACGCAGTATTTT. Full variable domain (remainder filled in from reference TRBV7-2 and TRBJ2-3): GAGVSQSPSNKVTEKGKDVELRCDPISGHTALYWYRQSLGQGLEFLIYFQGNSAPDKSGLPSDRFSAERTGGSVSTLTIQRTQQEDSAVYLCASSLELSDTQYFGPGTRLTVL.